This passage covers 25 T cell receptor beta chains from one sample sequenced in a study of T-cell reconstitution after alpha-beta-depleted transplantation in children. This sample's TCRbeta library carried unique molecular identifier barcodes. TCRdb passed the PCR reads through MiXCR, listing each CDR3 protein once. The sample holds a few hundred thousand distinct CDR3 sequences, about 17% seen once. The sequencing used PBMCs from the stem cell graft donor, collected from the stem cell graft. The source is a human donor who donated a stem cell graft to a child with acute lymphoblastic leukemia.

This chain links TRBV6-5 with TRBJ1-4; D perhaps matches TRBD1 (6 bases). Per germline, CDR1 MNHEY and CDR2 SVGAGI. This CDR3 spans 19 amino acids. V was shortened by 0 bases and J by 0 bases, with 17 bases between the two germline ends. CDR3 nucleotide sequence: TGTGCCAGCAGTTACTCGCTCTCGGGGGCTTGGGCAACTAATGAAAAACTGTTTTTT. It is translated as CASSYSLSGAWATNEKLFF.

The count of this clonotype is one. V gene TRBV6-1 combines with J gene TRBJ2-5; 7 positions agree with TRBD2. The J segment lost 5 bases and the V segment lost 4 bases, leaving 7 bases of the junction unmatched. This CDR3 is 14 amino acids long. CDR1 is MNHNS, CDR2 SASEGT, per germline. The CDR3 bases are TGTGCCAGCAGTGCAGCGGGGCGAAGTGAGACCCAGTACTTC. This encodes CASSAAGRSETQYF.

The chain combines TRBV12-3 or TRBV12-4 with TRBJ2-1; 8 bases agree with TRBD1. The J segment lost 7 bases and the V segment lost 1 base, leaving 6 bases of the junction unmatched. The CDR3 runs to 15 residues. DNA of the CDR3: TGTGCCAGCAGTTTAGTAACAGGGGGAAGGAATGAGCAGTTCTTC. Translating it yields CASSLVTGGRNEQFF.

The chain uses TRBV18 and TRBJ1-5; TRBD1 aligns across 7 bases. Germline assignment: CDR1 KGHSH and CDR2 LQKENI. V was clipped by 3 bases and J by 6 bases; unmatched bases: 11. The CDR3 is 16 amino acids. The chain's CDR3 is CASSPDLQGGGQPQHF. CDR3 bases: TGTGCCAGCTCACCCGATTTGCAGGGGGGAGGTCAGCCCCAGCATTTT.

The chain couples TRBV30 to TRBJ2-1, with D uncertain. V shed 2 bases and J shed 3 bases, with 14 bases lying between them. Germline CDR1 GTSNPN, CDR2 SVGIG (reference sequence). This CDR3 has 15 residues. The CDR3 sequence: CAWSPVNAYYNEQFF. CDR3 nucleotides: TGTGCCTGGAGTCCCGTAAATGCCTACTACAATGAGCAGTTCTTC.

This clonotype came up a few times. V and J are TRBV7-8 and TRBJ2-1, with TRBD2 as a possible D gene (6 bases). The CDR3 sequence is 19 residues long. Germline V CDR1 and CDR2: SGHVS, FQNEAQ. V lost 0 bases, J lost 0 bases, and 18 bases lay in between. Written as DNA, the CDR3 is TGTGCCAGCAGCTTAGCCGGGAGCTTTAGCGGTTACTCCTACAATGAGCAGTTCTTC. Translating it yields CASSLAGSFSGYSYNEQFF. Looking up the rest from reference TRBV7-8 and TRBJ2-1 gives the full variable domain: GAGVSQSPRYKVAKRGQDVALRCDPISGHVSLFWYQQALGQGPEFLTYFQNEAQLDKSGLPSDRFFAERPEGSVSTLKIQRTQQEDSAVYLCASSLAGSFSGYSYNEQFFGPGTRLTVL.

This clonotype has just a few counts. The J gene is TRBJ2-3, the V gene TRBV18, with 8 nucleotides matching TRBD2. V lost 6 bases and J lost 3; bases outside the gene matches: 5. CDR3 length equals 14 residues. Looked up from germline, CDR1 is KGHSH and CDR2 is LQKENI. The CDR3 region has the DNA TGTGCCAGCTCCAGGCGGGAGGAGACAGATACGCAGTATTTT. This encodes CASSRREETDTQYF.

This clonotype was seen a few times. This chain joins TRBV2 and TRBJ2-4; D is unclear. The CDR3 runs to 17 residues. V lost 0 bases to trimming and J lost 0 bases, with 12 bases between them. The germline gives CDR1 SNHLY, CDR2 FYNNEI. CDR3: CASSEALLRLAKNIQYF. The CDR3 region has the DNA TGTGCCAGCAGTGAAGCGCTTCTTCGCCTAGCCAAAAACATTCAGTACTTC.

This clonotype was counted a few times. This chain uses TRBV9 with TRBJ2-1; 14 bases agree with TRBD2. From germline, CDR1 is SGDLS and CDR2 YYNGEE. The CDR3 totals 17 residues. V shed 0 bases, J shed 7 bases, and the junction held 6 bases outside the gene matches. DNA for the CDR3: TGTGCCAGCAGCGTAGTAGGACTAGCGGGAGGAAGGAATGAGCAGTTCTTC. Residues: CASSVVGLAGGRNEQFF.

This chain links TRBV7-3 with TRBJ2-1; TRBD2 agrees at 12 bases. V gave up 5 bases and J gave up 7 bases; unmatched junction bases: 12. The CDR3 extends over 17 amino acids. CDR1 and CDR2 (germline): SGHTA, FQGTGA. The CDR3 DNA reads TGTGCCAGCAGCCCTGGACTAGCGGGAAGGATGGGAAATGAGCAGTTCTTC. This translates into CASSPGLAGRMGNEQFF.

J is TRBJ1-2 and V is TRBV19; no definite D call. CDR1 and CDR2 (germline): LNHDA, SQIVND (reference sequence). Trimming shortened V by 6 bases and J by 4 bases, and 15 bases separated the two germline ends. This CDR3 is 14 amino acids long. This chain's CDR3 is CASSKVGVVYGYTF. The CDR3 coding sequence is TGTGCCAGTAGCAAGGTTGGGGTCGTCTATGGCTACACCTTC.

This clonotype appeared a few times. This sequence joins TRBV5-1 and TRBJ2-5, with D perhaps given as TRBD1 or TRBD2 (5 bases each). The CDR3 runs 13 residues. V dropped 0 bases and J dropped 4 bases, with 7 bases sitting between them. In germline, CDR1 is SGHRS, CDR2 YFSETQ. The CDR3 DNA sequence: TGCGCCAGCAGCTTGGGGGACCGAGAGACCCAGTACTTC. The encoded protein is CASSLGDRETQYF.

The genes are TRBV20-1 and TRBJ2-5; 7 bases align to TRBD2. V shed 6 bases, J shed 5 bases, and the junction held 15 bases outside the gene matches. Germline V lookup: CDR1 DFQATT, CDR2 SNEGSKA (reference sequence). This CDR3 is built from 15 residues. The CDR3 loop is CSATPQSGIRETQYF. CDR3 nucleotide sequence: TGCAGTGCCACCCCCCAAAGCGGGATTAGGGAGACCCAGTACTTC.

The chain links TRBV5-5 to TRBJ2-7; D perhaps matches TRBD1 (5 bases). The CDR3 spans 13 residues. Germline loops: CDR1 SGHKS, CDR2 YYEKEE (reference sequence). The V end was cut by 4 bases, the J end by 2 bases, with 10 bases between. The CDR3: CASSATDPYEQYF. Here the CDR3 DNA reads TGTGCCAGCAGCGCGACAGACCCCTACGAGCAGTACTTC.

The chain has TRBV2 and TRBJ1-2; D not certain. Germline CDR1 is SNHLY and CDR2 is FYNNEI. The length of the CDR3 is 14 residues. V gave up 1 base and J gave up 6 bases, with 12 bases separating them. CDR3 protein: CASSEEWGLDGYTF. CDR3 coding DNA: TGTGCCAGCAGTGAAGAGTGGGGTCTTGATGGCTACACCTTC.

A few counts support this clonotype. The chain employs TRBV5-1 and TRBJ2-3; possible D gene TRBD2, 6 bases. Trimming took off 4 bases at V and 0 bases at J, with 12 bases between the two ends. From germline, CDR1 is SGHRS and CDR2 YFSETQ. This CDR3 has 15 amino acids. The CDR3 DNA reads as TGCGCCAGCAGCGCCGGGACTTTTAGCACAGATACGCAGTATTTT. As protein: CASSAGTFSTDTQYF.

The chain carries TRBV24-1 and TRBJ2-3, with D perhaps matching TRBD2 (6 bases). Looked up from germline, CDR1 is KGHDR and CDR2 is SFDVKD. The CDR3 totals 17 residues. Trimming pared 5 bases from V and 3 bases from J, leaving 20 bases between. Written as DNA, the CDR3 is TGTGCCACCAGTGCTCCAACCGAGAGGGACTCGACAGATACGCAGTATTTT. Protein: CATSAPTERDSTDTQYF.

The V and J genes are TRBV4-2 and TRBJ2-7, with D possibly matching TRBD2 (5 bases). Germline-derived CDR1 and CDR2 are LGHNA and YNFKEQ. With 4 bases removed from V and 5 bases from J, the gap between germline ends came to 21 bases. This CDR3 comprises 16 residues. The CDR3 DNA reads as TGTGCCAGCAGCCTGAATACTAGACCGCCTGAGGACGAGCAGTACTTC. It yields the protein CASSLNTRPPEDEQYF.

The rearrangement joins TRBV18 to TRBJ1-1; D gene uncertain. This CDR3 is built from 13 residues. The V gene's germline CDR1 is KGHSH and CDR2 LQKENI. V shed 1 base and J shed 1 base, with 4 bases lying between them. In nucleotides, the CDR3 is TGTGCCAGCTCACCACGCCAGAACACTGAAGCTTTCTTT. Its translation is CASSPRQNTEAFF.

This clonotype has a handful of counts. This chain uses TRBV11-2 with TRBJ2-7; possibly TRBD2 for D (5 bases). This CDR3 region has 13 residues. V lost 5 bases and J 9 bases, leaving 17 bases between the germline ends. Germline loops: CDR1 SGHAT, CDR2 FQNNGV. CDR3 sequence: CASSTLSEGVQYF. The CDR3 coding sequence is TGTGCCAGCAGCACCTTAAGTGAGGGCGTGCAGTACTTC.

The rearrangement uses TRBV18 and TRBJ2-2; 8 bases line up with TRBD1. Germline values: CDR1 KGHSH, CDR2 LQKENI. The CDR3 extends over 13 amino acids. V shed 6 bases and J 6 bases; nucleotides not matched to a gene: 3. CDR3 sequence reads: CASSQTGAGELFF. The CDR3 DNA reads as TGTGCCAGCTCGCAGACAGGGGCCGGGGAGCTGTTTTTT. The whole variable domain, remainder taken from reference TRBV18 and TRBJ2-2, is NAGVMQNPRHLVRRRGQEARLRCSPMKGHSHVYWYRQLPEEGLKFMVYLQKENIIDESGMPKERFSAEFPKEGPSILRIQQVVRGDSAAYFCASSQTGAGELFFGEGSRLTVL.

The gene calls are TRBV20-1 and TRBJ2-1; maybe TRBD2 (6 bases). Trimming shortened V by 5 bases and J by 7 bases, and 12 bases separated the two germline ends. The CDR3 is 12 amino acids. CDR1 and CDR2 from the germline V gene are DFQATT and SNEGSKA (reference sequence). CDR3 loop: CSAPPAGNEQFF. CDR3 nucleotides: TGCAGTGCTCCCCCCGCGGGGAATGAGCAGTTCTTC.

This clonotype has only a few counts. This chain connects TRBV7-2 to TRBJ2-5; D not resolved. The CDR3 is 15 residues long. Germline values: CDR1 SGHTA, CDR2 FQGNSA. V was trimmed by 5 bases and J by 2 bases, leaving 15 bases between them. The chain's CDR3 is CASSTWWQPQETQYF. In nucleotides, the CDR3 is TGTGCCAGCAGCACCTGGTGGCAGCCTCAAGAGACCCAGTACTTC.

The chain employs TRBV29-1 and TRBJ2-2; D is perhaps TRBD1 (5 bases). The length of the CDR3 is 12 residues. Trimming removed 5 bases at V and 1 base at J, with 5 bases between. From germline, CDR1 is SQVTM and CDR2 ANQGSEA. Here the CDR3 reads CSVTGNTGELFF. The CDR3 bases are TGCAGCGTTACAGGGAACACCGGGGAGCTGTTTTTT.

As for this clonotype: One end of the junction varies from germline; a read error may be responsible. The V gene is TRBV19, the J gene TRBJ2-2; the D is unclear. The CDR3 loop spans 16 amino acids. The V gene's germline CDR1 is LNHDA and CDR2 SQIVND (reference sequence). In nucleotides, the CDR3 is TGTGCCAGTAGTCCCCATAGGGCTGGGAACATCGGGGAGCTGTTTTTT. Protein: CASSPHRAGNIGELFF. Complete variable domain (other parts from reference TRBV19 and TRBJ2-2): DGGITQSPKYLFRKEGQNVTLSCEQNLNHDAMYWYRQDPGQGLRLIYYSQIVNDFQKGDIAEGYSVSREKKESFPLTVTSAQKNPTAFYLCASSPHRAGNIGELFFGEGSRLTVL.